This T cell receptor beta chain is drawn from a study of blood T cell repertoires in COVID-19. Original processing notes: Reference gene primer amplification gave estimated nucleated cell counts. The protocol was immunoSEQ multiplex PCR, while the TCRdb copy is restricted to in-frame clones and leaves out a portion. The D gene and trimming were derived from the DNA, and the V and J assignments and clone size from that table. The repertoire consists of about 400,000 clones, with 85% to 90% occurring once and the leading ten covering 1.5% to 2%. V shed 2 bases and J shed 6 bases, with 11 bases lying between them. Germline V gives CDR1 LNHNV, CDR2 YYDKDF (reference sequence). CDR3 length equals 14 residues.

Sequences were obtained from PBMCs or T cells enriched from blood (not recorded which). The TCR was taken from a woman aged 25 to 39 who had recovered from COVID-19. The rearrangement joins TRBV15 to TRBJ1-5, with a tentative D call TRBD1 (5 bases). The CDR3 DNA sequence: TGTGCCACCAGCAGAATACAGGTCAGTCAGCCCCAGCATTTT. It is translated as CATSRIQVSQPQHF. The whole variable domain, filled in from reference TRBV15 and TRBJ1-5, reads DAMVIQNPRYQVTQFGKPVTLSCSQTLNHNVMYWYQQKSSQAPKLLFHYYDKDFNNEADTPDNFQSRRPNTSFCFLDIRSPGLGDTAMYLCATSRIQVSQPQHFGDGTRLSIL.